This TCR beta chain was sequenced during a study of T cell responses to AZD1222 COVID-19 vaccine. Study conclusions and caveats: A mostly white British donor set with more females was recruited, and clonal diversity was possibly underestimated.

The repertoire was sequenced with immunoSEQ multiplex PCR; TCRdb's copy has only in-frame clones and lacks some. The data contain around 80,000 clones, approximately 85% of them seen just once; the ten biggest clones take up around 9.3%. About this clone itself: Antigen: not known.

The CDR3 covers 15 residues. V lost 5 bases, J lost 1 base, and 3 bases stayed unmatched. Germline V CDR1 and CDR2: MNHEY, SVGAGI. This specimen consisted of peripheral blood, obtained 28 days after the second AZD1222 dose. This chain joins TRBV6-5 and TRBJ2-3; TRBD2 matches 10 bases. The receptor comes from an adult who received the AZD1222 COVID-19 vaccine. The CDR3 nucleotides are TGTGCCAGCAGTCCTCTAGCGGGGGGCACAGATACGCAGTATTTT. It yields the protein CASSPLAGGTDTQYF.